Below, one TCR beta chain is given with its context. Antigen specificity is unknown. Trimming cost V 6 bases and J 2 bases; bases outside gene matches: 8. The CDR3 spans 15 residues. In germline, CDR1 is MNHEY, CDR2 SMNVEV (reference sequence). Genomic DNA belonging to each subset was distributed in equal measure over several immunoSEQ plates. The table came from immunoSEQ multiplex PCR; TCRdb's copy has only in-frame clones and leaves some out. This table has over 2 million clones, just under 95% appearing once. The data stem from a study of shared clonotypes between healthy human individuals. About the research overall: Participating donors consisted of two women and a few men aged 18 to 49. Each donor had three CD4 naive, three CD4 memory, two CD8 naive and one CD8 memory plate.

Naive CD8 isolation took CD45RO-negative cells positively selected for CCR7 and excluded terminally differentiated effector memory CD45RA+ cells. General study results and limits: Across several donors, naive CD4 shared 5% to 6%, naive CD8 more than 3%, memory CD4 roughly 2.2%, memory CD8 roughly 0.37%.

The TCR comes from a man younger than 35 in good health. The V and J genes are TRBV27 and TRBJ2-7, with 9 bases aligning to TRBD1. Sequencing used naive CD8+ T cells sorted from blood. CDR3 amino acids: CASRLTGGVTYEQYF. The CDR3 bases are TGTGCCAGCAGACTGACAGGGGGTGTAACCTACGAGCAGTACTTC.